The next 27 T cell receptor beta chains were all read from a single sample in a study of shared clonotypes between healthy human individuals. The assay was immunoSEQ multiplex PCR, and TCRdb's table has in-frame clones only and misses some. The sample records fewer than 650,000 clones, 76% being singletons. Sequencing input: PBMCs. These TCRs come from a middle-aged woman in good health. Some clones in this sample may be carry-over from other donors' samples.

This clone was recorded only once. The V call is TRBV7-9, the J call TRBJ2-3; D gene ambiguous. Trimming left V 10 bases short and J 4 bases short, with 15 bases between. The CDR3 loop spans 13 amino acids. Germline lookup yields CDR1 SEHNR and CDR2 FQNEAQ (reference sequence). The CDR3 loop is CAISPVQSDTQYF. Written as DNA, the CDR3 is TGTGCCATCAGTCCGGTTCAATCAGATACGCAGTATTTT.

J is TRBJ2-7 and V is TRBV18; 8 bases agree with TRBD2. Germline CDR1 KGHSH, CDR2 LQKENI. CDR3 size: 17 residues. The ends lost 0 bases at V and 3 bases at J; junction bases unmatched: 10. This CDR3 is CASSPPLSIAGSYEQYF. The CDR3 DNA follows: TGTGCCAGCTCACCACCCCTCTCGATAGCGGGAAGCTACGAGCAGTACTTC.

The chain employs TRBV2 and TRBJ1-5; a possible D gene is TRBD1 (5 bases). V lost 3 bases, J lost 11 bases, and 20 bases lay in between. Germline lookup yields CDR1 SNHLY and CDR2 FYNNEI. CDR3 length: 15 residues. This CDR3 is CASSEGGATGRAQHF. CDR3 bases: TGTGCCAGCAGTGAGGGGGGAGCCACCGGTCGTGCCCAGCATTTT.

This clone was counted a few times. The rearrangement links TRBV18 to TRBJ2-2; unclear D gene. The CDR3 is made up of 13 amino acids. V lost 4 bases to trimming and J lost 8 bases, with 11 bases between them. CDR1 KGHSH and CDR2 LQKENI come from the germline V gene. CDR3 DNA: TGTGCCAGCTCACGAGAGCCTTCGGGGGAGCTGTTTTTT. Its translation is CASSREPSGELFF.

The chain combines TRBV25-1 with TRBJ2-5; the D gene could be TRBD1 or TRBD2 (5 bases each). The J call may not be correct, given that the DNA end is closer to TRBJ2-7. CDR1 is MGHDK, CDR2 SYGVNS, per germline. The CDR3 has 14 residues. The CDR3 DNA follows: TGTGCCAGCGGAGGAGACCGGGACGCCTACGAGCAGTACTTC. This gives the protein CASGGDRDAYEQYF.

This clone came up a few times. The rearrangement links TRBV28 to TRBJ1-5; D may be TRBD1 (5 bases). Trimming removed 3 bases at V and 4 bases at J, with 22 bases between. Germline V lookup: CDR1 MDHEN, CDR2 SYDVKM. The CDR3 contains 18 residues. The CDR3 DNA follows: TGTGCCAGCAGTTTCATGGTTAACCTTGGGGCCCTGAATCAGCCCCAGCATTTT. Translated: CASSFMVNLGALNQPQHF.

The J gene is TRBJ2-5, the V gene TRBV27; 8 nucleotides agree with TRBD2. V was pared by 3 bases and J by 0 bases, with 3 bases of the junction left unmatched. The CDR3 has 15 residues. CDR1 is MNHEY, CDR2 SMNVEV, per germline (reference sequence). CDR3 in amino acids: CASSFLSGNQETQYF. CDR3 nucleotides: TGTGCCAGCAGTTTCCTTAGCGGGAACCAAGAGACCCAGTACTTC.

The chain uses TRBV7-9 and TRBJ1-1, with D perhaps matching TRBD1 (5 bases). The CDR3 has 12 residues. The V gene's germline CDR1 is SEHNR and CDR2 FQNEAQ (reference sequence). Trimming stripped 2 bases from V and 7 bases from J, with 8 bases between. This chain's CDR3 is CASSLRTNEAFF. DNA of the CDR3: TGTGCCAGCAGCTTAAGGACAAATGAAGCTTTCTTT. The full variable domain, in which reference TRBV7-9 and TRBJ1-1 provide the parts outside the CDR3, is DTGVSQNPRHKITKRGQNVTFRCDPISEHNRLYWYRQTLGQGPEFLTYFQNEAQLEKSRLLSDRFSAERPKGSFSTLEIQRTEQGDSAMYLCASSLRTNEAFFGQGTRLTVV.

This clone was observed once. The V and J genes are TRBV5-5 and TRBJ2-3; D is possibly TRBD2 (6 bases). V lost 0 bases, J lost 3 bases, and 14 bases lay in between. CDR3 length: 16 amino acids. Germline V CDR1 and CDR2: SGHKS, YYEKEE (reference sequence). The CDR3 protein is CASSLGPSRGTDTQYF. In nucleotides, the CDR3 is TGTGCCAGCAGCTTGGGGCCTAGCCGGGGGACAGATACGCAGTATTTT.

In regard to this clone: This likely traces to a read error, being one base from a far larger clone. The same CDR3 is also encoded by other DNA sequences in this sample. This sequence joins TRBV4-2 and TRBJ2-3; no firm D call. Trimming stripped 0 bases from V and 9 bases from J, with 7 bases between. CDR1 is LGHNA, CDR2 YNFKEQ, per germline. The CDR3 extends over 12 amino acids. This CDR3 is CASSQDQVTQYF. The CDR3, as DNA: TGTGCCAGCAGCCAAGATCAAGTCACGCAGTATTTT.

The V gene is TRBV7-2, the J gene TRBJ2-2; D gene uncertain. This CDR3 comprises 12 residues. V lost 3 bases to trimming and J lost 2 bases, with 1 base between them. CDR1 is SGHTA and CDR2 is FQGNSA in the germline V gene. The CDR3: CASSFNTGELFF. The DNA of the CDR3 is TGTGCCAGCAGCTTTAACACCGGGGAGCTGTTTTTT.

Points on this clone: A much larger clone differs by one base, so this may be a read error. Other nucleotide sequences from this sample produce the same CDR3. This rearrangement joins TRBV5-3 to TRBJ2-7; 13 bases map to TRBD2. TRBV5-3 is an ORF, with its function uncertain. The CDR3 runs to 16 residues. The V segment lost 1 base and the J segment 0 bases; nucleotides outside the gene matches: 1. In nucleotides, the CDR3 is TGTGCCAGAAGCTTGACTAGCGGGAGGGCCTCCTACGAGCAGTACTTC. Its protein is CARSLTSGRASYEQYF.

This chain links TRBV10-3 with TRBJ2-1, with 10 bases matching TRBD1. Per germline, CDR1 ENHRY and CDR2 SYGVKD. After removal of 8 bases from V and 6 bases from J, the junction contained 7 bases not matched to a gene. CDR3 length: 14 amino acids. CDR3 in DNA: TGTGCCATCTGCGGGACAGGGGTGGGCAATGAGCAGTTCTTC. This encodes CAICGTGVGNEQFF.

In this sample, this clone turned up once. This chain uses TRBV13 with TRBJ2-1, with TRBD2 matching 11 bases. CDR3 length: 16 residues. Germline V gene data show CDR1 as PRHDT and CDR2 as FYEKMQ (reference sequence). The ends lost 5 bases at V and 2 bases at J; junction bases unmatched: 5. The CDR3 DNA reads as TGTGCCAGCAGCCCGGGACTAGCGGAGGCCTACAATGAGCAGTTCTTC. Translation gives CASSPGLAEAYNEQFF.

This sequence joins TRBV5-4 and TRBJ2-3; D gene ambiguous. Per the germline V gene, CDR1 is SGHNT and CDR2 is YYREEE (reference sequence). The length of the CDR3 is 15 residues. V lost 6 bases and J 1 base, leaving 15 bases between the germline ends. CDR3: CASTDPRSRTDTQYF. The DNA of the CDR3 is TGTGCCAGCACCGATCCCAGAAGCCGCACAGATACGCAGTATTTT.

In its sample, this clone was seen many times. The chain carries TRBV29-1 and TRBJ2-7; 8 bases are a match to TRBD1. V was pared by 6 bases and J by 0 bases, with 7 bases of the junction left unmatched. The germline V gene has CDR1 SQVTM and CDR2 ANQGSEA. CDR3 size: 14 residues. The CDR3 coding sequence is TGCAGCGTGTCCAGGGGGCCCAACTCCTACGAGCAGTACTTC. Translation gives CSVSRGPNSYEQYF.

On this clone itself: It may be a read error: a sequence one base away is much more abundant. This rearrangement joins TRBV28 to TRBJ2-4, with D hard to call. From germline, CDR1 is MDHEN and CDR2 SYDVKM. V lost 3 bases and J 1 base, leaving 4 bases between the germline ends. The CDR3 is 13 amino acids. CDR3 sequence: CASSFRAKNIQYF. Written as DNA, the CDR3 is TGTGCCAGCAGTTTCAGGGCCAAAAACATTCAGTACTTC.

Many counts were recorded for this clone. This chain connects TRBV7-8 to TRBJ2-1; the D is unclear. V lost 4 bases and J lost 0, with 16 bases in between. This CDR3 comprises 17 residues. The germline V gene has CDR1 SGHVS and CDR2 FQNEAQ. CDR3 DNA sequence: TGTGCCAGCAGCTCGCCTTGGGTAGCTAGCTCCTACAATGAGCAGTTCTTC. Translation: CASSSPWVASSYNEQFF.

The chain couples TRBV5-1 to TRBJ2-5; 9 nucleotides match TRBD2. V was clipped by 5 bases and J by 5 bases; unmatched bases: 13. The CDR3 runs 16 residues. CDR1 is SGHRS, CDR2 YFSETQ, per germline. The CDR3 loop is CASSLDSGSVRETQYF. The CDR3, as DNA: TGCGCCAGCAGTCTGGATAGCGGGAGTGTTAGGGAGACCCAGTACTTC.

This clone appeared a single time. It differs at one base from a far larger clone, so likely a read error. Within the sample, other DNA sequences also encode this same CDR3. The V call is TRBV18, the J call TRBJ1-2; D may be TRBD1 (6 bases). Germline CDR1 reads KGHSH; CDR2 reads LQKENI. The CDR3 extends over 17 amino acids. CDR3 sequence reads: CASSRTGPSQGYYGYTF. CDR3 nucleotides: TGTGCCAGCTCACGAACAGGGCCCTCCCAGGGCTACTACGGCTACACCTTC. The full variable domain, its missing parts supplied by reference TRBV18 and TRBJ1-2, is NAGVMQNPRHLVRRRGQEARLRCSPMKGHSHVYWYRQLPEEGLKFMVYLQKENIIDESGMPKERFSAEFPKEGPSILRIQQVVRGDSAAYFCASSRTGPSQGYYGYTFGSGTRLTVV.

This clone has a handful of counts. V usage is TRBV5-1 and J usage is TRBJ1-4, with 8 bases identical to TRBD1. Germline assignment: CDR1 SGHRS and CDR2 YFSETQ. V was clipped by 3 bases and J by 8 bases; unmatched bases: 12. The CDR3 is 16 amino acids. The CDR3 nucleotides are TGCGCCAGCAGCTACTCAGACCAGGGGGCAGGGGAAAAACTGTTTTTT. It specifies CASSYSDQGAGEKLFF.

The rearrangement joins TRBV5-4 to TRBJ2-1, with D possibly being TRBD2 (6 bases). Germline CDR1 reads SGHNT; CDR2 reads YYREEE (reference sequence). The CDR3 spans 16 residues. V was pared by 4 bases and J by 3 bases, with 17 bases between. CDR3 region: CASSQERGGNYNEQFF. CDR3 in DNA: TGTGCCAGCAGCCAAGAACGTGGCGGGAACTACAATGAGCAGTTCTTC.

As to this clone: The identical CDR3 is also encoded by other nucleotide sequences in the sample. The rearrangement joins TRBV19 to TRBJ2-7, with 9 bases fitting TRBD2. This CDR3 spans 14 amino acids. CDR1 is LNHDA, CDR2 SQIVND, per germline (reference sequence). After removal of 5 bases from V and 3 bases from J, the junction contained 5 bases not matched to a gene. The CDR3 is CASSPHSGSYEQYF. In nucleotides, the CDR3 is TGTGCCAGTAGTCCCCATAGCGGGAGCTACGAGCAGTACTTC.

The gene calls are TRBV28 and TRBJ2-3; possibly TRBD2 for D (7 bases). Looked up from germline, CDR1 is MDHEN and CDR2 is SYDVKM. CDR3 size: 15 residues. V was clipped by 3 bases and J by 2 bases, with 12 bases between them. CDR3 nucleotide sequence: TGTGCCAGCAGTTTTGGGGGGGGGCCCACAGATACGCAGTATTTT. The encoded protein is CASSFGGGPTDTQYF.

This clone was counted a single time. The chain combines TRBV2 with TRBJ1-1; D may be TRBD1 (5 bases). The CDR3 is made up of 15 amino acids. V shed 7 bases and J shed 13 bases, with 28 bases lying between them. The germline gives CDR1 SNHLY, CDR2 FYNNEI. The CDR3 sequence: CASNYGAIPLGFGFF. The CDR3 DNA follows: TGTGCCAGCAATTATGGGGCAATCCCGTTAGGGTTCGGTTTCTTT.

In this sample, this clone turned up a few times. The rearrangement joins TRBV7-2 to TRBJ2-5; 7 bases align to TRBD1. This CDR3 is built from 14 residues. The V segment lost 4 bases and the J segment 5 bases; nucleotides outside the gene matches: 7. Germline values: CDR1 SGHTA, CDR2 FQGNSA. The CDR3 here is CASSSRQGVETQYF. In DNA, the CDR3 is TGTGCCAGCAGCTCCCGCCAGGGGGTTGAGACCCAGTACTTC. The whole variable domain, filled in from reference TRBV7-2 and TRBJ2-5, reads GAGVSQSPSNKVTEKGKDVELRCDPISGHTALYWYRQSLGQGLEFLIYFQGNSAPDKSGLPSDRFSAERTGGSVSTLTIQRTQQEDSAVYLCASSSRQGVETQYFGPGTRLLVL.

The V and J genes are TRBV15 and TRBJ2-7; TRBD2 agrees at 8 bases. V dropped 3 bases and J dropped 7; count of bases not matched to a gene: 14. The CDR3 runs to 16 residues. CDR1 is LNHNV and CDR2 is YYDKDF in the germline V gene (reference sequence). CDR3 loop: CATSSGGGRLRGEQYF. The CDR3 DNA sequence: TGTGCCACCAGCAGTGGCGGCGGGAGGCTCCGAGGAGAGCAGTACTTC.